The rows below give T cell receptor beta chains drawn from one sample of a study of T-cell reconstitution after alpha-beta-depleted transplantation in children. TCRdb redid the calling of the PCR reads with MiXCR, one entry per CDR3 protein. The sample has some 200,000 distinct CDR3 sequences; 8% to 10% are singletons. Here the sequenced sample was PBMCs from the stem cell graft donor, taken from the stem cell graft. The receptors were gathered from a human donor who donated a stem cell graft to a child with acute lymphoblastic leukemia. Each CDR3 is given with its conserved first and last residue. A D gene is named only where the DNA matches it firmly. A row's size may be missing; if present it is once, few, many or a size class.

V	size	D	J	CDR3	DNA
TRBV20-1	many	-	TRBJ1-1	CSATPLGVRDTEAFF	TGCAGTGCCACCCCTTTGGGTGTCCGGGACACTGAAGCTTTCTTT
TRBV5-1	many	-	TRBJ1-1	CASSLAPKGAEAFF	TGCGCCAGCAGCTTGGCCCCGAAAGGGGCTGAAGCTTTCTTT
TRBV29-1	few	-	TRBJ2-7	CSVETQGNSYEQYF	TGCAGCGTTGAAACCCAGGGCAACTCCTACGAGCAGTACTTC
TRBV21-1	many	-	TRBJ1-5	CASSTPGGQGAEGQPQHF	TGTGCCAGCAGCACCCCCGGCGGACAGGGGGCGGAGGGTCAGCCCCAGCATTTT
TRBV6-1	many	-	TRBJ2-3	CASSPRASPLTDTQYF	TGTGCCAGCAGCCCACGGGCTAGTCCCCTCACAGATACGCAGTATTTT
TRBV13	-	TRBD2	TRBJ2-1	CASSSRLAGQGNEQFF	TGTGCCAGCAGCTCCAGACTAGCGGGCCAGGGAAATGAGCAGTTCTTC
TRBV5-6	-	-	TRBJ2-3	CASSRGGLFTGDTQYF	TGTGCCAGCAGCCGAGGGGGACTTTTTACCGGCGATACGCAGTATTTT
TRBV29-1	-	TRBD2	TRBJ2-5	CSVEAGGYETQYF	TGCAGCGTTGAAGCGGGAGGGTACGAGACCCAGTACTTC
TRBV5-5	-	TRBD2	TRBJ2-3	CASSSTSGSTDTQYF	TGTGCCAGCAGCTCCACTAGCGGTAGCACAGATACGCAGTATTTT
TRBV5-1	many	-	TRBJ2-7	CASSWRDSKHEQYF	TGCGCCAGCAGCTGGAGGGACAGTAAACACGAGCAGTACTTC
TRBV18	-	TRBD2	TRBJ2-3	CASSDARGGPDTQYF	TGTGCCAGCTCAGATGCGCGGGGGGGCCCAGATACGCAGTATTTT
TRBV12-3/TRBV12-4	few	-	TRBJ2-2	CASSPYTTGELFF	TGTGCCAGCAGTCCATATACCACCGGGGAGCTGTTTTTT
TRBV5-1	many	-	TRBJ2-1	CASSLVSSSYNEQFF	TGCGCCAGCAGCCTGGTCTCAAGCTCCTACAATGAGCAGTTCTTC
TRBV6-6	-	-	TRBJ1-2	CASSNRAYGYTF	TGTGCCAGCAGTAACAGGGCCTATGGCTACACCTTC
TRBV6-1	-	TRBD1	TRBJ1-5	CASSSGQESNQPQHF	TGTGCCAGCAGCTCCGGACAGGAAAGCAATCAGCCCCAGCATTTT
TRBV18	-	TRBD1	TRBJ1-6	CASSPSWDRVRTSPLHF	TGTGCCAGCTCACCAAGTTGGGACAGGGTACGGACGTCACCCCTCCACTTT
TRBV11-2	-	-	TRBJ2-5	CASSQTSTQYF	TGTGCCAGCAGCCAGACTTCTACCCAGTACTTC
TRBV4-1	few	-	TRBJ2-1	CASSQDWGGAAYEQFF	TGCGCCAGCAGCCAAGATTGGGGGGGGGCTGCATATGAGCAGTTCTTC
TRBV3-1	-	-	TRBJ2-5	CASSQDVSIGGRKETQYF	TGTGCCAGCAGCCAAGATGTTTCGATAGGGGGGCGGAAGGAGACCCAGTACTTC
TRBV29-1	-	-	TRBJ2-1	CSVVGGIPYNEQFF	TGCAGCGTTGTAGGGGGAATCCCCTACAATGAGCAGTTCTTC
TRBV12-3/TRBV12-4	-	TRBD1	TRBJ1-2	CASSLRVEGALFYGYTF	TGTGCCAGCAGTTTAAGGGTTGAGGGGGCGCTTTTTTATGGCTACACCTTC
TRBV5-1	few	TRBD1	TRBJ1-4	CASSLTGGMTNEKLFF	TGCGCCAGCAGCCTAACAGGGGGCATGACTAATGAAAAACTGTTTTTT
TRBV9	few	-	TRBJ1-1	CASSVEGGTNTEAFF	TGTGCCAGCAGCGTAGAAGGGGGAACGAACACTGAAGCTTTCTTT
TRBV5-1	many	-	TRBJ2-5	CASSLGPVAPQETQYF	TGCGCCAGCAGCTTGGGTCCGGTGGCCCCACAAGAGACCCAGTACTTC
TRBV7-6	few	-	TRBJ2-7	CASSLGIGLYEQYF	TGTGCCAGCAGCTTAGGTATAGGCTTATACGAGCAGTACTTC
TRBV2	many	-	TRBJ1-5	CASRKRDVSNQPQHF	TGTGCCAGCAGGAAACGGGACGTTAGCAATCAGCCCCAGCATTTT
TRBV12-3/TRBV12-4	-	-	TRBJ2-2	CASSFCLDCPTGELFF	TGTGCCAGCAGTTTTTGTTTGGACTGCCCCACCGGGGAGCTGTTTTTT
TRBV7-2	few	-	TRBJ2-7	CASSLGLVEQYF	TGTGCCAGCAGCTTAGGTCTGGTCGAGCAGTACTTC
TRBV20-1	few	TRBD1	TRBJ2-5	CSAPRQGQETQYF	TGCAGTGCGCCCCGACAGGGACAAGAGACCCAGTACTTC
TRBV20-1	-	TRBD1	TRBJ1-1	CSARGTGLGTEAFF	TGCAGTGCTAGAGGGACAGGGTTGGGCACTGAAGCTTTCTTT
TRBV29-1	many	-	TRBJ1-1	CSAKGMANTEAFF	TGCAGCGCTAAGGGGATGGCGAACACTGAAGCTTTCTTT
TRBV6-1	-	-	TRBJ2-3	CASSEAARGGVIDTQYF	TGTGCCAGCAGTGAAGCTGCCAGGGGGGGGGTGATAGATACGCAGTATTTT
TRBV12-3/TRBV12-4	few	TRBD1	TRBJ2-1	CASSPGQGLSEQFF	TGTGCCAGCAGTCCGGGACAGGGGTTAAGTGAGCAGTTCTTC
TRBV6-1	-	-	TRBJ2-7	CASSELGRSSYEQYF	TGTGCCAGCAGTGAATTGGGGAGGAGCTCCTACGAGCAGTACTTC
TRBV5-6	many	-	TRBJ1-2	CASSNGQLTGSGYTF	TGTGCCAGCAGCAACGGACAGTTGACAGGCAGTGGCTACACCTTC
TRBV6-1	few	TRBD1	TRBJ1-2	CATLGTGANYGYTF	TGTGCCACCCTAGGAACAGGGGCGAACTATGGCTACACCTTC
TRBV5-5	few	-	TRBJ2-1	CASSSQGSPYNEQFF	TGTGCCAGCAGTTCCCAGGGCTCTCCCTACAATGAGCAGTTCTTC
TRBV2	-	TRBD2	TRBJ2-5	CASKETAGGYQETQYF	TGTGCCAGCAAAGAGACAGCGGGGGGGTACCAAGAGACCCAGTACTTC
TRBV24-1	many	-	TRBJ2-1	CATSDTGEQFF	TGTGCCACCAGTGATACTGGAGAGCAGTTCTTC
TRBV27	-	-	TRBJ2-5	CASSRGPSIQETQYF	TGTGCCAGCAGCCGGGGTCCCTCGATTCAAGAGACCCAGTACTTC
TRBV27	many	TRBD1	TRBJ2-3	CASYRGFGTDTQYF	TGTGCCAGCTACAGGGGTTTCGGCACAGATACGCAGTATTTT
TRBV27	many	-	TRBJ2-5	CASSFLGDQYF	TGTGCCAGCAGTTTTCTCGGGGACCAGTACTTC
TRBV5-1	few	-	TRBJ2-5	CASSLLPKGVETQYF	TGCGCCAGCAGCTTGCTTCCGAAAGGGGTTGAGACCCAGTACTTC